This T cell receptor (beta chain) comes out of a study of cytomegalovirus exposure and HLA in healthy donors. The germline V gene has CDR1 MDHEN and CDR2 SYDVKM. The trim removed 7 bases at V and 7 bases at J, leaving 9 bases unmatched. The length of the CDR3 is 14 residues. While unrecorded immune exposures were likely, the donors were nominally healthy when sampled. Researchers ran the PCR with 60 Vbeta and 13 Jbeta primers. Repertoires were generated with immunoSEQ multiplex PCR, while TCRdb's copy carries only in-frame clones and drops some. The sample lists 150,000 to 200,000 clones, roughly 80% occurring once. A remark on this clone: Its antigen is currently unknown.

General study points: Follow-up analysis later connected one missense variant in DCLRE1C with trimming of TCR beta V- and J-genes. A later analysis appeared to link common viral pathogens to several of the most significant clusters.

Sequenced: PBMCs. This clonotype was obtained from a man between 18 and 29 years old in good health and CMV-seropositive. The rearrangement uses TRBV28 and TRBJ1-2; 10 bases are shared with TRBD1. The CDR3 loop reads CASTETGGGPGYTF. CDR3 coding DNA: TGTGCCAGCACCGAGACAGGGGGCGGTCCTGGCTACACCTTC.